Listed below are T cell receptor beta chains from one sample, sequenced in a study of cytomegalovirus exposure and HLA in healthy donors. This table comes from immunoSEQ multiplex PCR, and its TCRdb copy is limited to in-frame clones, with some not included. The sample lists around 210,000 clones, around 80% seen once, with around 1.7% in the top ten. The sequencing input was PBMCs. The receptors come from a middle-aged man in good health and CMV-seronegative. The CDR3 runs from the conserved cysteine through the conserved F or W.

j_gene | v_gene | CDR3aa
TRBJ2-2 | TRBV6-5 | CASSYRGTGELFF
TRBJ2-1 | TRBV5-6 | CASSLGLEVYNEQFF
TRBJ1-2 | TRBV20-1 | CSATGDGYTF
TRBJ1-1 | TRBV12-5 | CASGFNRGGNTEAFF
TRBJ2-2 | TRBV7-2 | CASSPSLTSGRSNTGELFF
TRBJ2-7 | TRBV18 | CASSPPASGRFEQYF
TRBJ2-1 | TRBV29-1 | CSVEREGGLAHYNEQFF
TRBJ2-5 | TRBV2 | CASSERRGQETQYF
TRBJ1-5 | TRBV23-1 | CASSQYYRDRNQPQHF
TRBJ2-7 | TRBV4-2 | CASSQGDRDVDEQYF
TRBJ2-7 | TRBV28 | CASSLSISGRLGEQYF
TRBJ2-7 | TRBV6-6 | CASSPTGTTYEQYF
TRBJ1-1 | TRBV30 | CAWSPRDRGSGTEAFF
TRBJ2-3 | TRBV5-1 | CASSLIPSGESTDTQYF
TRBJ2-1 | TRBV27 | CASSPGGSYNEQFF
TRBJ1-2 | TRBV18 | CASSPLLQGDGYTF
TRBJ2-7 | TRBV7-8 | CASRPRLAPYEQYF
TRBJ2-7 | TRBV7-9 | CASSVSGSYEQYF
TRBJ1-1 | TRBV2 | CASKVEDRGSEAFF
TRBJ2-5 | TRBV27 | CASSPGLAEAQETQYF
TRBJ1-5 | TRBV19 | CASNGGNQPQHF
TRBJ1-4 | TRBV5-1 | CASSKDSSQEKLFF
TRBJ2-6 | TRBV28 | CASRTPGQKHSGANGLTF
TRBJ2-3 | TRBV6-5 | CASSYESGIPDTQYF
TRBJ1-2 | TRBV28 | CASSRTGGNYGYTF
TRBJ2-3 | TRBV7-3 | CASSLRTSGGPGAGTDTQYF
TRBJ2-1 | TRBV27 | CASTTRNNDEQFF
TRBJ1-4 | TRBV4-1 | CASSQEGGQGWEKLFF
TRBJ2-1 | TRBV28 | CASSLQQGYSYNEQFF
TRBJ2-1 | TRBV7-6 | CASSLLPDNEQFF
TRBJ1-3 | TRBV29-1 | CSVEEGVDTIYF
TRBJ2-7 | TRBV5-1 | CASSIGQGAQEQYF
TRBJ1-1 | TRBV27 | CASSFDRNTEAFF
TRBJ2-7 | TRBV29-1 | CSVETGPSGDLSYEQYF
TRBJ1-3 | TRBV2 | CASSREAISGNTIYF
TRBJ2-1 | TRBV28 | CASSTRAGTSGSYNEQFF
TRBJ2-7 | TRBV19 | CASSLGTSGFYEQYF
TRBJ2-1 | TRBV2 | CASSVYNEQFF
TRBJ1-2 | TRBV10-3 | CAISGTGSDYGYTF
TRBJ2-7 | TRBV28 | CASSPRTASYEQYF
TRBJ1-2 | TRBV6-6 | CASSPAGADYGYTF
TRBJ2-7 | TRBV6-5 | CASSPRPGTAYEQYF
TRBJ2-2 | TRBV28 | CASSRGHDTGELFF
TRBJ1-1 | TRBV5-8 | CASTSGQAYTEAFF
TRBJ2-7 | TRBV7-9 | CASSLAASSYEQYF
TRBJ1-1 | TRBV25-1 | CASSKQGSTEAFF
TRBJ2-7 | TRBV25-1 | CASSQYGTLLREQYF
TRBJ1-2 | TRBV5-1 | CASGAGQGNYGYTF
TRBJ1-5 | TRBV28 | CASNPGGNNGNQPQHF
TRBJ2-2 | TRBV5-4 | CASSLSGGSRTGELFF
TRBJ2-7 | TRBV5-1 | CASSLGWTDSYEQYF